This note documents a single T cell receptor beta chain sequence. What it binds is not known. Assay used: immunoSEQ multiplex PCR; TCRdb lists only in-frame clones, some missing. The table records over 85,000 clones, approximately 90% of them present only once. The record originates from a study of T cell responses to AZD1222 COVID-19 vaccine. Study details: The analysis combined second doses at about 4 or about 12 weeks.

Whole-study findings and limits: Two AZD1222 administrations were followed by greater Spike-specific TCR breadth and depth.

V lost 3 bases and J 2 bases, leaving 8 bases between the germline ends. Germline CDR1 and CDR2: SNHLY and FYNNEI. This CDR3 is built from 14 residues. This TCR was sampled from an adult in good health. This sample comprised peripheral blood, obtained on day 0 of AZD1222 vaccination. The chain employs TRBV2 and TRBJ1-5; D gene ambiguous. CDR3 in amino acids: CASSDAYGNQPQHF. The CDR3 nucleotides read TGTGCCAGCAGTGATGCGTATGGCAATCAGCCCCAGCATTTT.